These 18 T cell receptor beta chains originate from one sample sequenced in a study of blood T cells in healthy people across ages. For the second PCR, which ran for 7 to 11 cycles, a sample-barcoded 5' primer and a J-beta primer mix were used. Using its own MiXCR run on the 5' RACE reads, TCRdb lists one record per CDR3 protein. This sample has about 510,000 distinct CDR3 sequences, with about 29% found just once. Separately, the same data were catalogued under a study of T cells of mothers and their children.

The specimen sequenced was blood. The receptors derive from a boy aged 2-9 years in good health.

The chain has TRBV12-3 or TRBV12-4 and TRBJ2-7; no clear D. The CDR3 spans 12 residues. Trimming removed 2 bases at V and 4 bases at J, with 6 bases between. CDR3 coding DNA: TGTGCCAGCAGTTTATTTCAATACGAGCAGTACTTC. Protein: CASSLFQYEQYF.

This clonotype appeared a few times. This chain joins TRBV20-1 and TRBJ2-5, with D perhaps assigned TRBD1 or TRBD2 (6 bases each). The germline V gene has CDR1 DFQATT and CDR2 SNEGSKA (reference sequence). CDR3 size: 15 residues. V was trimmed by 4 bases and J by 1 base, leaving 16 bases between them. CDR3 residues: CSANPSRGAQETQYF. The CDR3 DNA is TGCAGTGCTAATCCCTCGAGGGGGGCCCAAGAGACCCAGTACTTC.

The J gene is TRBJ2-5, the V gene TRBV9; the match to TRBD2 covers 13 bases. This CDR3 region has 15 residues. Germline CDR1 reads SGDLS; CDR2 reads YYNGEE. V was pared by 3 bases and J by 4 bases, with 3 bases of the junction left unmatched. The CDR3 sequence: CASSAGTSGVETQYF. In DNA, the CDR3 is TGTGCCAGCAGCGCCGGGACTAGCGGGGTAGAGACCCAGTACTTC.

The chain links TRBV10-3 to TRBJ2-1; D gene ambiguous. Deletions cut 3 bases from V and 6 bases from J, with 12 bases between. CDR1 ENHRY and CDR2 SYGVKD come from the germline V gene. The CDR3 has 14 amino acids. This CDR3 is CAISEALLTNEQFF. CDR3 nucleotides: TGTGCCATCAGTGAAGCTCTACTCACCAATGAGCAGTTCTTC.

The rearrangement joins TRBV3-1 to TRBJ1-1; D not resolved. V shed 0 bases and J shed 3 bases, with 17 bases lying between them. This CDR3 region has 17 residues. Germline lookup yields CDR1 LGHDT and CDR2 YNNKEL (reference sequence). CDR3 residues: CASSQEGGVGKDTEAFF. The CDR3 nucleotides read TGTGCCAGCAGCCAAGAAGGAGGAGTGGGGAAAGACACTGAAGCTTTCTTT.

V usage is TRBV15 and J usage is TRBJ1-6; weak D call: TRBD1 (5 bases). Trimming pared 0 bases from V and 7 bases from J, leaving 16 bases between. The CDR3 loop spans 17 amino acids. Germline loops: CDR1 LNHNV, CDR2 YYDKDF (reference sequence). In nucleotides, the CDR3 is TGTGCCACCAGCAGAGATTCGGGGGGACGACCCAATTCACCCCTCCACTTT. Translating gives CATSRDSGGRPNSPLHF.

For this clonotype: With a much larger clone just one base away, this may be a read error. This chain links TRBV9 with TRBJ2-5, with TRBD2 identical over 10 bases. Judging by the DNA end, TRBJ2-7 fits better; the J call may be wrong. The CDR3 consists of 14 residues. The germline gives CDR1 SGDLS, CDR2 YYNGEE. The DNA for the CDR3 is TGTGCCAGCAGCCCTAGCGGGAGTCCGTACGAGCAGTACTTC. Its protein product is CASSPSGSPYEQYF.

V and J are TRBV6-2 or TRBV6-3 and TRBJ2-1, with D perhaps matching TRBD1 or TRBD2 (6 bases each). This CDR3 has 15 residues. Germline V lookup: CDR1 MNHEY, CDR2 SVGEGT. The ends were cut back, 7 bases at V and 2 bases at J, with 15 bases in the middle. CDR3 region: CASIDVGGTYNEQFF. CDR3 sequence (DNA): TGTGCCAGCATCGACGTGGGGGGCACCTACAATGAGCAGTTCTTC.

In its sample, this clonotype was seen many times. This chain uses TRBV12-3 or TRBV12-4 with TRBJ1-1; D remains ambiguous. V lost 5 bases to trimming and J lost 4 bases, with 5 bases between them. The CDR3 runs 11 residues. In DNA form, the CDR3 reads TGTGCCAGCAGTGGAGGCACTGAAGCTTTCTTT. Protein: CASSGGTEAFF.

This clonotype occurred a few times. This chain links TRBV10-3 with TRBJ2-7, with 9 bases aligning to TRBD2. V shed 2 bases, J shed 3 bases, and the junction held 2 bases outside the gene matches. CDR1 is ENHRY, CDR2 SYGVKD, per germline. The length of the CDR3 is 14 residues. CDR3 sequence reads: CAISEKRGVYEQYF. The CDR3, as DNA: TGTGCCATCAGTGAGAAGCGGGGGGTCTACGAGCAGTACTTC.

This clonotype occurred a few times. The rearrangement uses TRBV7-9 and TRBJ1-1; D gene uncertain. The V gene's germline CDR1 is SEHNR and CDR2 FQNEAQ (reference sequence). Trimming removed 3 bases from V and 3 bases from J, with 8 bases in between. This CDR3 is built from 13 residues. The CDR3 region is CASSFGSYTEAFF. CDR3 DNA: TGTGCCAGCAGCTTTGGTTCGTACACTGAAGCTTTCTTT.

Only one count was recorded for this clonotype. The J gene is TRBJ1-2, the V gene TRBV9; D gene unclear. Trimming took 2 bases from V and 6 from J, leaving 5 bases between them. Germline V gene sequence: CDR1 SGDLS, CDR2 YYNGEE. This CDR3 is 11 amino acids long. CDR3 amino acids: CASSVNHGYTF. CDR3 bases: TGTGCCAGCAGCGTCAACCATGGCTACACCTTC.

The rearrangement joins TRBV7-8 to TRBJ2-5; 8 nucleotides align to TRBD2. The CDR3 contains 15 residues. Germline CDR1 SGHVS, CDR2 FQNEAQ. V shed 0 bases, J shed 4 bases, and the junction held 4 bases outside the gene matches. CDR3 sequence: CASSLAVAGGETQYF. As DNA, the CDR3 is TGTGCCAGCAGCTTAGCGGTCGCGGGAGGAGAGACCCAGTACTTC.

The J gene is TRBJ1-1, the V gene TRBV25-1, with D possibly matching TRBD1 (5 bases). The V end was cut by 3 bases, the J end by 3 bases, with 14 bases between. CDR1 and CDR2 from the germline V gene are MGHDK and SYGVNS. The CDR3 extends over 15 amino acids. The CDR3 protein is CASSEIGGKDTEAFF. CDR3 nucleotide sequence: TGTGCCAGCAGTGAGATCGGGGGAAAGGACACTGAAGCTTTCTTT.

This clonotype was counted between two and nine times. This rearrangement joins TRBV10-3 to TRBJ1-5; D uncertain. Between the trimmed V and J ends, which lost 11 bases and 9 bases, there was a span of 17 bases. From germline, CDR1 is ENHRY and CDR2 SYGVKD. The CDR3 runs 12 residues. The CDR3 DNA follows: TGTGCCCCCTTAGGGCAAGGTCGGCCCCAGCATTTT. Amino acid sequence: CAPLGQGRPQHF.

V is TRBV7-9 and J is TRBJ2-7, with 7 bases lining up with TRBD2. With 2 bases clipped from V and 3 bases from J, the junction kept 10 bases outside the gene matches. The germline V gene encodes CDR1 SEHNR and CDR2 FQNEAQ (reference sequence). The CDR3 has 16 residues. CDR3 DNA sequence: TGTGCCAGCAGCTTATTCACGGGGGGTTTTTTCTACGAGCAGTACTTC. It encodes CASSLFTGGFFYEQYF.

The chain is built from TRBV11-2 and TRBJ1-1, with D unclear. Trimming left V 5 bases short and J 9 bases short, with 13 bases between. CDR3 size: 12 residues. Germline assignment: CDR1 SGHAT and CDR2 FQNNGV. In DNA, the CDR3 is TGTGCCAGCAGCCCCGCGAGGGAGAAAGCTTTCTTT. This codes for CASSPAREKAFF. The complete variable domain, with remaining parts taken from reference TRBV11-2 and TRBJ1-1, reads EAGVAQSPRYKIIEKRQSVAFWCNPISGHATLYWYQQILGQGPKLLIQFQNNGVVDDSQLPKDRFSAERLKGVDSTLKIQPAKLEDSAVYLCASSPAREKAFFGQGTRLTVV.

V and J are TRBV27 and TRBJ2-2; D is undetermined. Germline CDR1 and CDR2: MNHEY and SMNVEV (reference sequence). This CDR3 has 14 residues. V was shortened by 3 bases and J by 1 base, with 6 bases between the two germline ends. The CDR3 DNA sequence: TGTGCCAGCAGTTTCGGGCTGAACACCGGGGAGCTGTTTTTT. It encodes CASSFGLNTGELFF.